Below, 28 T cell receptor beta chains from the same sample are listed, as sequenced in a study of blood T cells in healthy people across ages. Sample-barcoded 5' priming and a J-beta primer mix drove a second PCR of about 6 to 12 cycles. One entry per CDR3 protein results from TCRdb running MiXCR on the 5' RACE reads. The sample holds about 1.5 million distinct CDR3 sequences, 40% to 50% seen once. The sequenced sample was blood. All receptors come from a woman in her late teens or twenties in good health.

This clonotype was seen ten or more times. The CDR3 loop reads CSAGQLGSGSEAFF. The CDR3 DNA is TGCAGCGCGGGACAACTGGGAAGCGGTAGTGAAGCTTTCTTT. V gene TRBV29-1 combines with J gene TRBJ1-1, with TRBD1 as a possible D gene (6 bases). The CDR3 is 14 residues long. V lost 7 bases to trimming and J lost 7 bases, with 22 bases between them. From germline, CDR1 is SQVTM and CDR2 ANQGSEA.

Regarding this clonotype: This may be a read error, as it is one base from a much larger clone. V gene TRBV12-3 or TRBV12-4 combines with J gene TRBJ2-1; D gene ambiguous. With 8 bases removed from V and 7 bases from J, the gap between germline ends came to 9 bases. The CDR3 extends over 11 amino acids. CDR3 in DNA: TGTGCCAGCCTGCTTTTTAATGAGCAGTTCTTC. This gives the protein CASLLFNEQFF.

In its sample, this clonotype was seen a few times. This chain joins TRBV2 and TRBJ2-7; 8 nucleotides match TRBD1. The V and J ends lost 5 bases and 4 bases, in that order; junction bases with no gene match: 10. The CDR3 runs to 15 residues. Looked up from germline, CDR1 is SNHLY and CDR2 is FYNNEI. This CDR3 reads CASSSDRGGSYEQYF. The CDR3 DNA sequence: TGTGCCAGCAGTTCCGACAGGGGAGGTTCTTACGAGCAGTACTTC.

This clonotype was seen a single time. The chain combines TRBV4-1 with TRBJ1-1; 7 positions agree with TRBD1. Germline CDR1 MGHRA, CDR2 YSYEKL. The CDR3 is made up of 12 amino acids. Losses at the gene ends were 3 bases for V and 8 bases for J; bases not matched to a gene: 3. CDR3 nucleotide sequence: TGCGCCAGCAGCCAGACGGGACAGGAAGCTTTCTTT. Amino acid sequence: CASSQTGQEAFF.

This clonotype was counted only a few times. V and J are TRBV6-6 and TRBJ1-5; perhaps TRBD1 as D (5 bases). The CDR3 is 15 residues long. With 5 bases removed from V and 1 base from J, the gap between germline ends came to 12 bases. The germline CDR1 and CDR2 sequences are MNHNY and SVGAGI (reference sequence). CDR3 bases: TGTGCCAGCAGTCAGAGGGGATCGAGCAATCAGCCCCAGCATTTT. Protein sequence: CASSQRGSSNQPQHF.

The V call is TRBV27, the J call TRBJ2-3, with 8 bases that match TRBD1. Germline V CDR1 and CDR2: MNHEY, SMNVEV (reference sequence). Unmatched junction bases numbered 8, after V lost 8 bases and J lost 1 base. This CDR3 is built from 15 residues. In DNA, the CDR3 is TGTGCCAGCGCGGGGACAGGTATCCGCACAGATACGCAGTATTTT. The encoded protein is CASAGTGIRTDTQYF.

V and J are TRBV2 and TRBJ2-7, with unresolved D. The CDR3 loop spans 14 amino acids. Germline CDR1 reads SNHLY; CDR2 reads FYNNEI. V was clipped by 7 bases and J by 0 bases, with 13 bases between them. The CDR3 DNA sequence: TGTGCCAGCAAGAACGACCAAAGCTCCTACGAGCAGTACTTC. This translates into CASKNDQSSYEQYF.

This clonotype was seen only a few times. The J gene is TRBJ2-3, the V gene TRBV6-6; D may match TRBD1 or TRBD2 (5 bases each). The V end lost 0 bases, the J end lost 14 bases, and 15 bases lay between the germline ends. Germline-derived CDR1 and CDR2 are MNHNY and SVGAGI (reference sequence). The CDR3 is 13 amino acids. The CDR3 DNA sequence: TGTGCCAGCAGTTACTCAGTTAGGGACCGTACGTATTTT. Its protein product is CASSYSVRDRTYF.

This clonotype was detected only a few times. The V gene is TRBV27, the J gene TRBJ2-7; 8 bases align to TRBD2. CDR1 and CDR2 (germline): MNHEY, SMNVEV (reference sequence). Trimming took 1 base from V and 0 from J; bases not matched to a gene: 11. The CDR3 runs to 18 residues. CDR3 coding DNA: TGTGCCAGCAGTTTATACCCGAGCGGGGGAAGGAGCTCCTACGAGCAGTACTTC. This gives the protein CASSLYPSGGRSSYEQYF.

This clonotype was observed a handful of times. The V gene is TRBV11-2, the J gene TRBJ2-1; no definite D call. The CDR3 extends over 16 amino acids. Germline V gene lookup returns CDR1 SGHAT and CDR2 FQNNGV. Trimming cost V 1 base and J 7 bases, with 17 bases left between them. The CDR3 DNA reads as TGTGCCAGCAGCTTAGCTTGGAACCCGGTGAGGAATGAGCAGTTCTTC. Translation: CASSLAWNPVRNEQFF.

The sample holds one count of this clonotype. It may be a read error: a sequence one base away is much more abundant. The chain is built from TRBV10-3 and TRBJ1-2; 7 bases line up with TRBD1. Germline CDR1 reads ENHRY; CDR2 reads SYGVKD. The CDR3 loop spans 13 amino acids. The CDR3 protein is CVISETTGSGYTF. CDR3 in DNA: TGTGTCATCAGTGAAACGACAGGGTCTGGCTACACCTTC.

There are a few counts of this clonotype. The chain employs TRBV7-8 and TRBJ2-5; the D gene could be TRBD1 or TRBD2 (6 bases each). This CDR3 is built from 14 residues. CDR1 SGHVS and CDR2 FQNEAQ come from the germline V gene. Between the trimmed V and J ends, which lost 5 bases and 2 bases, there was a span of 12 bases. In DNA form, the CDR3 reads TGTGCCAGCAGCCCCGGGGGCGAACAAGAGACCCAGTACTTC. The encoded protein is CASSPGGEQETQYF.

This clonotype occurred a few times. This chain joins TRBV14 and TRBJ2-1; 9 nucleotides line up with TRBD2. CDR1 SGHDN and CDR2 FVKESK come from the germline V gene. This CDR3 spans 15 amino acids. Trimming cost V 0 bases and J 11 bases; bases outside gene matches: 8. CDR3 sequence: CASSQDRLAGRKQFF. CDR3 coding DNA: TGTGCCAGCAGCCAAGATCGGCTAGCGGGAAGGAAGCAGTTCTTC. Looking up the rest from reference TRBV14 and TRBJ2-1 gives the full variable domain: EAGVTQFPSHSVIEKGQTVTLRCDPISGHDNLYWYRRVMGKEIKFLLHFVKESKQDESGMPNNRFLAERTGGTYSTLKVQPAELEDSGVYFCASSQDRLAGRKQFFGPGTRLTVL.

This clonotype has only a few counts. V and J are TRBV5-1 and TRBJ1-4; D call uncertain. Deletions cut 4 bases from V and 8 bases from J, with 15 bases between. The CDR3 is 14 residues long. Germline CDR1 is SGHRS and CDR2 is YFSETQ. The CDR3 spells CASSPREGLEKLFF. The CDR3 DNA reads as TGCGCCAGCAGCCCCCGGGAAGGGTTAGAAAAACTGTTTTTT.

The genes are TRBV3-1 and TRBJ2-7, with a tentative D call TRBD2 (5 bases). The CDR3 extends over 14 amino acids. Trimming took off 1 base at V and 2 bases at J, with 9 bases between the two ends. Germline V gene data show CDR1 as LGHDT and CDR2 as YNNKEL (reference sequence). CDR3 sequence: CASSQGAGPYEQYF. The DNA for the CDR3 is TGTGCCAGCAGCCAAGGGGCGGGCCCCTACGAGCAGTACTTC.

The gene calls are TRBV4-1 and TRBJ2-3, with 8 nucleotides matching TRBD2. Per the germline V gene, CDR1 is MGHRA and CDR2 is YSYEKL. V lost 4 bases, J lost 3 bases, and 6 bases stayed unmatched. The CDR3 is made up of 15 amino acids. The CDR3 loop reads CASSPVPGGTDTQYF. Here the CDR3 DNA reads TGCGCCAGCAGCCCGGTCCCGGGGGGGACAGATACGCAGTATTTT.

The chain links TRBV27 to TRBJ1-2; perhaps TRBD1 as D (5 bases). Germline V gene lookup returns CDR1 MNHEY and CDR2 SMNVEV (reference sequence). The CDR3 runs 13 residues. V lost 5 bases to trimming and J lost 6 bases, with 13 bases between them. CDR3 sequence (DNA): TGTGCCAGCAGTCCCGGGGGAATGGATGGCTACACCTTC. As protein: CASSPGGMDGYTF.

Turning to this clonotype: An end of the junction does not agree with germline; a read error may underlie this. The rearrangement links TRBV7-9 to TRBJ1-1; 7 bases fit TRBD1. CDR1 is SEHNR, CDR2 FQNEAQ, per germline (reference sequence). The CDR3 loop spans 14 amino acids. CDR3 region: CASSFGTENIEAFF. The CDR3 coding sequence is TGTGCCAGCAGCTTCGGGACAGAGAACATTGAAGCTTTCTTT.

This clonotype was counted between two and nine times. The rearrangement joins TRBV19 to TRBJ2-7; a possible D gene is TRBD2 (5 bases). This CDR3 has 13 amino acids. V was trimmed by 3 bases and J by 11 bases, leaving 17 bases between them. Germline V lookup: CDR1 LNHDA, CDR2 SQIVND (reference sequence). Here the CDR3 reads CASSMISEGEEYF. DNA for the CDR3: TGTGCCAGTAGTATGATTAGTGAGGGAGAGGAGTACTTC.

This clonotype was seen repeatedly, ten times or more. The chain joins TRBV11-2 to TRBJ2-3; 7 bases match TRBD2. CDR1 and CDR2 (germline): SGHAT, FQNNGV. The V and J ends lost 4 bases and 0 bases, in that order; junction bases with no gene match: 10. This CDR3 has 17 amino acids. The CDR3 here is CASSSGPAGPSTDTQYF. As DNA, the CDR3 is TGTGCCAGCAGCTCCGGGCCAGCGGGACCTAGCACAGATACGCAGTATTTT.

The rearrangement joins TRBV19 to TRBJ2-7; TRBD1 agrees at 11 bases. The CDR3 is made up of 16 amino acids. Trimming cost V 5 bases and J 5 bases; bases outside gene matches: 11. Germline loops: CDR1 LNHDA, CDR2 SQIVND (reference sequence). The CDR3 protein is CASSSYGGQGVNEQYF. The CDR3 DNA reads TGTGCCAGTAGTTCTTACGGGGGACAGGGGGTGAACGAGCAGTACTTC.

This clonotype has only one observation. J is TRBJ2-1 and V is TRBV10-3; TRBD2 aligns across 8 bases. The J call is uncertain, as TRBJ2-7 better fits the DNA end. CDR3 length: 14 residues. Per germline, CDR1 ENHRY and CDR2 SYGVKD. The CDR3 loop is CAISEGLALNEQYF. The CDR3 nucleotides are TGTGCCATCAGTGAGGGACTAGCCCTCAATGAGCAGTACTTC.

Comments on this clonotype: The germline gene is not matched at one end of the junction; a read error may be the cause. The rearrangement links TRBV29-1 to TRBJ1-1, with a possible D match to TRBD1 (6 bases). The CDR3 is 13 residues long. Germline values: CDR1 SQVTM, CDR2 ANQGSEA. The CDR3 sequence: CSSPGGRNAEAFF. The CDR3 DNA sequence: TGCAGCTCGCCTGGGGGGCGGAACGCTGAAGCTTTCTTT.

The chain combines TRBV28 with TRBJ2-7, with 7 bases identical to TRBD2. CDR1 and CDR2 from the germline V gene are MDHEN and SYDVKM. The CDR3 is made up of 14 amino acids. Germline trimming cut 6 bases from V and 0 bases from J; bases unmatched to any gene: 5. The CDR3 protein is CASRGQRGSYEQYF. For the CDR3, the DNA is TGTGCCAGCAGGGGCCAGCGGGGCTCCTACGAGCAGTACTTC.

J is TRBJ1-3 and V is TRBV9, with no clear D. The CDR3 is 14 residues long. CDR1 SGDLS and CDR2 YYNGEE come from the germline V gene. V was shortened by 3 bases and J by 0 bases, with 7 bases between the two germline ends. In DNA form, the CDR3 reads TGTGCCAGCAGCGAGAGGTTCTCTGGAAACACCATATATTTT. Translating gives CASSERFSGNTIYF.

V usage is TRBV7-9 and J usage is TRBJ2-3; D is unresolved. Germline-derived CDR1 and CDR2 are SEHNR and FQNEAQ (reference sequence). Trimming left V 5 bases short and J 7 bases short, with 19 bases between. The CDR3 consists of 15 residues. The CDR3 sequence is CASSPTTETHNTQYF. CDR3 coding DNA: TGTGCCAGCAGCCCAACCACGGAGACTCACAATACGCAGTATTTT.

This rearrangement joins TRBV7-9 to TRBJ1-2; D may be TRBD1 (6 bases). V was clipped by 0 bases and J by 6 bases, with 14 bases between them. The CDR3 is 15 residues long. The germline V gene encodes CDR1 SEHNR and CDR2 FQNEAQ (reference sequence). The CDR3 region is CASSLAPGGRDGYTF. Written as DNA, the CDR3 is TGTGCCAGCAGCTTAGCGCCGGGGGGGCGAGATGGCTACACCTTC. Looking up the rest from reference TRBV7-9 and TRBJ1-2 gives the full variable domain: DTGVSQNPRHKITKRGQNVTFRCDPISEHNRLYWYRQTLGQGPEFLTYFQNEAQLEKSRLLSDRFSAERPKGSFSTLEIQRTEQGDSAMYLCASSLAPGGRDGYTFGSGTRLTVV.

The CDR3 loop is CASSLELAGDHTQYF. The CDR3 DNA reads TGTGCCAGCAGCTTAGAACTAGCGGGGGATCATACGCAGTATTTT. This chain links TRBV7-8 with TRBJ2-3, with 11 nucleotides matching TRBD2. V shed 1 base and J 7 bases; nucleotides not matched to a gene: 4. This CDR3 contains 15 residues. Per the germline V gene, CDR1 is SGHVS and CDR2 is FQNEAQ.